The next 25 T cell receptor beta chains were all read from a single sample in a study of cytomegalovirus exposure and HLA in healthy donors. Researchers ran the PCR with 60 Vbeta and 13 Jbeta primers. Profiled with immunoSEQ multiplex PCR; TCRdb holds only in-frame clones, not every one. The sample has more than 90,000 clones; roughly 72% are singletons. The source material was PBMCs. The receptor set was obtained from a man aged 30-40 years in good health and CMV-seronegative.

This clone has just a few counts. The chain uses TRBV10-1 and TRBJ2-7; 8 bases align to TRBD2. The CDR3 length is 15 residues. Germline V gene lookup returns CDR1 WNHNN and CDR2 SYGVQD (reference sequence). The J segment lost 2 bases and the V segment lost 6 bases, leaving 9 bases of the junction unmatched. CDR3 amino acids: CASSPLADCTYEQYV. In nucleotides, the CDR3 is TGCGCCAGCAGCCCACTAGCGGACTGTACCTACGAGCAGTACGTC.

The V call is TRBV18, the J call TRBJ1-2; D is unclear. V was trimmed by 1 base and J by 8 bases, leaving 14 bases between them. In germline, CDR1 is KGHSH, CDR2 LQKENI. The CDR3 has 14 amino acids. Here the CDR3 DNA reads TGTGCCAGCTCACCACGTCGAGTGTCTATCGGCTACACCTTC. Amino acid sequence: CASSPRRVSIGYTF.

This chain joins TRBV7-9 and TRBJ2-1, with TRBD2 matching 11 bases. The CDR3 has 13 residues. Germline values: CDR1 SEHNR, CDR2 FQNEAQ (reference sequence). Trimming removed 2 bases from V and 14 bases from J; junction bases left unmatched: 5. Here the CDR3 DNA reads TGTGCCAGCAGCTTACTAGCGGGAGGCGAGGAGTTCTTC. Its translation is CASSLLAGGEEFF.

The rearrangement uses TRBV7-3 and TRBJ2-7; 8 bases fit TRBD1. CDR1 and CDR2 (germline): SGHTA, FQGTGA. V gave up 0 bases and J gave up 5 bases; unmatched junction bases: 15. The length of the CDR3 is 18 residues. Here the CDR3 DNA reads TGTGCCAGCAGCTTAACGTCTCTGAGGACAGGGATATCGAACGAGCAGTACGTC. Protein: CASSLTSLRTGISNEQYV.

This rearrangement joins TRBV7-3 to TRBJ2-1; 9 bases are shared with TRBD2. The ends lost 2 bases at V and 4 bases at J; junction bases unmatched: 15. Germline-derived CDR1 and CDR2 are SGHTA and FQGTGA. The CDR3 contains 19 residues. Here the CDR3 reads CASSLRGVWGGRAYNEQFF. The CDR3 DNA sequence: TGTGCCAGCAGCTTACGCGGAGTATGGGGCGGGAGGGCTTACAATGAGCAGTTCTTC.

The rearrangement joins TRBV7-2 to TRBJ1-3, with a possible D match to TRBD1 (6 bases). The CDR3 covers 16 residues. Germline loops: CDR1 SGHTA, CDR2 FQGNSA. Trimming took off 1 base at V and 6 bases at J, with 16 bases between the two ends. This chain's CDR3 is CASSLEAGVLVNTIYF. Here the CDR3 DNA reads TGTGCCAGCAGCTTAGAGGCAGGGGTACTTGTAAACACCATATATTTT.

J is TRBJ1-1 and V is TRBV28; TRBD1 matches at 10 bases. The germline gives CDR1 MDHEN, CDR2 SYDVKM. The J segment lost 2 bases and the V segment lost 3 bases, leaving 3 bases of the junction unmatched. This CDR3 comprises 15 residues. The CDR3 sequence is CASSLTGGRNTEAFF. The CDR3 region has the DNA TGTGCCAGCAGTTTGACAGGGGGCCGAAACACTGAAGCTTTCTTT.

The chain couples TRBV2 to TRBJ1-5; D unclear. The CDR3 totals 13 residues. Trimming pared 7 bases from V and 7 bases from J, leaving 14 bases between. Germline lookup yields CDR1 SNHLY and CDR2 FYNNEI. CDR3 sequence reads: CASNREGDQPQHF. The CDR3 DNA follows: TGTGCCAGCAACCGGGAGGGTGACCAGCCCCAGCATTTT.

Here the CDR3 reads CASSLAQIKRPDEQYV. The CDR3 bases are TGTGCCAGCAGCTTAGCCCAGATAAAGCGGCCGGACGAGCAGTACGTC. V gene TRBV7-9 combines with J gene TRBJ2-7, with a tentative D call TRBD2 (5 bases). Between the trimmed V and J ends, which lost 0 bases and 5 bases, there was a span of 17 bases. The germline V gene has CDR1 SEHNR and CDR2 FQNEAQ (reference sequence). The CDR3 runs to 16 residues.

This clone was seen only a few times. The V and J genes are TRBV2 and TRBJ2-1, with 13 positions matching TRBD2. The CDR3 length is 16 residues. Germline trimming cut 9 bases from V and 6 bases from J; bases unmatched to any gene: 11. Germline CDR1 SNHLY, CDR2 FYNNEI. The CDR3: CASTTSGGRGVNEQFF. In nucleotides, the CDR3 is TGTGCCAGTACGACTAGCGGGGGGAGAGGGGTCAATGAGCAGTTCTTC. Looking up the rest from reference TRBV2 and TRBJ2-1 gives the full variable domain: EPEVTQTPSHQVTQMGQEVILRCVPISNHLYFYWYRQILGQKVEFLVSFYNNEISEKSEIFDDQFSVERPDGSNFTLKIRSTKLEDSAMYFCASTTSGGRGVNEQFFGPGTRLTVL.

This clone is a singleton in its sample. This chain links TRBV9 with TRBJ2-1; 9 bases agree with TRBD1. The V and J ends lost 0 bases and 8 bases, in that order; junction bases with no gene match: 9. Looked up from germline, CDR1 is SGDLS and CDR2 is YYNGEE. This CDR3 spans 16 amino acids. CDR3 sequence: CASSVEDGTGSDEQFF. Here the CDR3 DNA reads TGTGCCAGCAGCGTAGAAGACGGGACAGGGAGCGATGAGCAGTTCTTC. Full variable domain (rest looked up from reference TRBV9 and TRBJ2-1): DSGVTQTPKHLITATGQRVTLRCSPRSGDLSVYWYQQSLDQGLQFLIQYYNGEERAKGNILERFSAQQFPDLHSELNLSSLELGDSALYFCASSVEDGTGSDEQFFGPGTRLTVL.

This clone appeared a single time. The V and J genes are TRBV7-2 and TRBJ1-6; 7 bases fit TRBD1. Unmatched junction bases numbered 14, after V lost 5 bases and J lost 10 bases. This CDR3 spans 16 amino acids. Germline loops: CDR1 SGHTA, CDR2 FQGNSA. CDR3 amino acids: CASSTGLQGVRSPLHF. The CDR3 nucleotides read TGTGCCAGCAGCACCGGACTGCAGGGGGTTAGGTCACCCCTCCACTTT.

The rearrangement uses TRBV4-1 and TRBJ1-2; no firm D call. The V and J ends lost 5 bases and 3 bases respectively, with 16 bases between them. CDR3 length: 15 residues. Germline V gene data show CDR1 as MGHRA and CDR2 as YSYEKL. Here the CDR3 reads CASSLTPRTYYGYTF. CDR3 in DNA: TGCGCCAGCAGCTTAACCCCCAGGACTTACTATGGCTACACCTTC.

The V gene is TRBV2, the J gene TRBJ1-1, with a possible D match to TRBD1 (5 bases). Germline assignment: CDR1 SNHLY and CDR2 FYNNEI. The germline V and J ends were trimmed by 1 base and 3 bases, with 12 bases remaining between them. The CDR3 is 15 residues long. CDR3 nucleotide sequence: TGTGCCAGCAGTGAAGGGACAAGATCGTACACTGAAGCTTTCTTT. Amino acid sequence: CASSEGTRSYTEAFF.

The chain recombines TRBV6-5 with TRBJ2-7, with 8 bases fitting TRBD2. J lost 3 bases, V lost 2 bases, and 9 bases had no gene match. Germline loops: CDR1 MNHEY, CDR2 SVGAGI. There are 16 residues in the CDR3. The CDR3 sequence: CASSYGLTGGLYEQYF. The CDR3 DNA reads as TGTGCCAGCAGTTACGGACTCACGGGGGGGCTCTACGAGCAGTACTTC.

The chain couples TRBV7-9 to TRBJ2-7; 7 positions match TRBD1. The CDR3 loop spans 14 amino acids. CDR1 is SEHNR, CDR2 FQNEAQ, per germline (reference sequence). V was clipped by 5 bases and J by 3 bases; unmatched bases: 7. The CDR3, as DNA: TGTGCCAGCAGCGGACGACAGGGCTACTACGAGCAGTACGTC. It codes for CASSGRQGYYEQYV.

This clone was observed at least ten times. Within the sample, other DNA sequences also encode this same CDR3. The genes are TRBV5-1 and TRBJ1-2; the match to TRBD1 covers 9 bases. This CDR3 region has 14 residues. Germline V lookup: CDR1 SGHRS, CDR2 YFSETQ. V shed 0 bases, J shed 4 bases, and the junction held 1 base outside the gene matches. CDR3 amino acids: CASSLGDRAYGYTF. The CDR3 DNA follows: TGCGCCAGCAGCTTGGGGGACAGGGCCTATGGCTACACCTTC.

This clone was detected once. This chain connects TRBV7-2 to TRBJ2-4; perhaps TRBD2 as D (6 bases). CDR1 is SGHTA and CDR2 is FQGNSA in the germline V gene. CDR3 length: 16 residues. The germline V and J ends were trimmed by 1 base and 0 bases, with 10 bases remaining between them. The CDR3 protein is CASSLVAGLAKNIQYF. The CDR3 DNA reads TGTGCCAGCAGCTTAGTGGCGGGGCTAGCCAAAAACATTCAGTACTTC.

The rearrangement uses TRBV27 and TRBJ1-1, with 7 positions matching TRBD1. The germline CDR1 and CDR2 sequences are MNHEY and SMNVEV (reference sequence). The CDR3 is 13 amino acids. Trimming cost V 7 bases and J 7 bases; bases outside gene matches: 9. The CDR3 reads CASTSGTANEAFF. The CDR3 DNA reads TGTGCCAGCACCTCCGGGACAGCTAATGAAGCTTTCTTT.

This clone was seen more than once but under ten times. The chain is built from TRBV27 and TRBJ2-3; 9 nucleotides align to TRBD2. This CDR3 has 15 amino acids. V trimming: 7 bases; J trimming: 0 bases; junction bases outside the gene matches: 5. Germline V CDR1 and CDR2: MNHEY, SMNVEV (reference sequence). CDR3 protein: CASIERGASTDTQYF. In nucleotides, the CDR3 is TGTGCCAGCATAGAGCGGGGGGCGAGCACAGATACGCAGTATTTT.

This sequence joins TRBV6-5 and TRBJ2-7; D may be TRBD2 (5 bases). Looked up from germline, CDR1 is MNHEY and CDR2 is SVGAGI. CDR3 length: 16 amino acids. Trimming stripped 0 bases from V and 4 bases from J, with 16 bases between. The CDR3 loop is CASSYSVLRGGYEQYF. CDR3 in DNA: TGTGCCAGCAGTTACTCGGTGCTACGGGGTGGATACGAGCAGTACTTC.

The chain carries TRBV2 and TRBJ2-7; 9 bases align to TRBD1. There are 13 residues in the CDR3. The germline gives CDR1 SNHLY, CDR2 FYNNEI. The V and J ends lost 6 bases and 7 bases, in that order; junction bases with no gene match: 7. This chain's CDR3 is CASRGDRADEQYV. The CDR3 DNA reads TGTGCCAGCAGGGGGGACAGGGCAGATGAGCAGTACGTC.

The chain carries TRBV19 and TRBJ2-3; 8 positions agree with TRBD1. The CDR3 consists of 15 residues. V shed 5 bases and J 0 bases; nucleotides not matched to a gene: 4. Germline CDR1 and CDR2: LNHDA and SQIVND (reference sequence). CDR3 DNA sequence: TGTGCCAGTAGTGATGGACAGGGTAGCACAGATACGCAGTATTTT. The encoded protein is CASSDGQGSTDTQYF.

This clone was detected once. V gene TRBV29-1 combines with J gene TRBJ1-2; weak D call: TRBD1 (6 bases). Trimming pared 3 bases from V and 3 bases from J, leaving 17 bases between. The CDR3 has 15 amino acids. Germline CDR1 SQVTM, CDR2 ANQGSEA. Here the CDR3 reads CSVDRGATADYGYTF. The CDR3 DNA sequence: TGCAGCGTTGATCGGGGGGCCACCGCGGACTATGGCTACACCTTC.

Regarding this clone: Mismatch with germline at one junction end may stem from a read error. This chain uses TRBV7-9 with TRBJ2-1, with D possibly TRBD2 on 6 matching bases. The CDR3 contains 11 residues. Germline V gives CDR1 SEHNR, CDR2 FQNEAQ (reference sequence). The CDR3 DNA reads TGTTCCAGCAGCTTTGGGGGGGAGCAGTTCTTC. It codes for CSSSFGGEQFF.